This TCR beta chain was identified during a study of shared T cell receptors in the human thymus. The CDR3 contains 13 residues. Germline V lookup: CDR1 MNHEY, CDR2 SMNVEV (reference sequence). The germline V and J ends were trimmed by 3 bases and 4 bases, with 9 bases remaining between them. TCRdb's table, derived via immunoSEQ multiplex PCR, lists solely in-frame clones and lacks some. This sample yields 650,000 to 950,000 clones, of which 80% to 90% are seen a single time; about 0.011% belongs to the top ten. The same sample was also used in a study of human thymus T cells.

The sample consisted of thymocytes. The chain employs TRBV27 and TRBJ1-2; tentative D call: TRBD1 (5 bases). The receptor comes from a girl in the first two years of life with a congenital heart defect. CDR3 sequence (DNA): TGTGCCAGCAGTTTTTCCGGGGGCTATGGCTACACCTTC. This encodes CASSFSGGYGYTF.